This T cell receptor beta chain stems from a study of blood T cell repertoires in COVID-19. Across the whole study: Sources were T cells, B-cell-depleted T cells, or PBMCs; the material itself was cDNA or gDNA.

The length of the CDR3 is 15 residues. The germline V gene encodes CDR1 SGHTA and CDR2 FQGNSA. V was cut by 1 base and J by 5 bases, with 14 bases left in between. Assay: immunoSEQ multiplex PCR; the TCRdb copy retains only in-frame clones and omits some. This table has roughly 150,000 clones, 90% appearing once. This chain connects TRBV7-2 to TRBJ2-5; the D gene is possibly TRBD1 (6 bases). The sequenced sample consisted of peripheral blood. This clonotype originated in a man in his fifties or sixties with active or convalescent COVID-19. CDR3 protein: CASSLVRGLVETQYF. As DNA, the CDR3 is TGTGCCAGCAGCTTAGTCAGGGGCTTGGTGGAGACCCAGTACTTC.